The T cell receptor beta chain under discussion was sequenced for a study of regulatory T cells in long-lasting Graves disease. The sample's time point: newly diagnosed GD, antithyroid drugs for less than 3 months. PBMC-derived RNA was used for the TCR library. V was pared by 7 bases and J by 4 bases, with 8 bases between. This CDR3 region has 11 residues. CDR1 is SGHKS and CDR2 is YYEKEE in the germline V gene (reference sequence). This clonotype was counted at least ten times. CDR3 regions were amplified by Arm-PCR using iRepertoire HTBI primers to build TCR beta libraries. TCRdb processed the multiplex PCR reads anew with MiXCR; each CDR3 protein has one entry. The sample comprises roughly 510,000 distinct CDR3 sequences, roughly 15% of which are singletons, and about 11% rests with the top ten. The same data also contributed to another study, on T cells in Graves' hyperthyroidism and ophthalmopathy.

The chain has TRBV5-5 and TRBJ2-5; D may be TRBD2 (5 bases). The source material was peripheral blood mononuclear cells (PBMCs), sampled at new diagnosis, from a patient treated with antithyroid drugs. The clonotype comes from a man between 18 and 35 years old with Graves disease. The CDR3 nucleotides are TGTGCCAGCTGGACTGGAGAGACCCAGTACTTC. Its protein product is CASWTGETQYF.